The 22 T cell receptor beta chains in this list originate from one sample, sequenced in a study of patients and donors after allogeneic stem cell transplantation. TCRdb independently ran MiXCR on the RT-PCR reads; one entry per CDR3 protein. The sample has approximately 250,000 distinct CDR3 sequences, 12% to 15% seen once; the top ten hold roughly 11%. Sequenced sample: blood, either unsorted or a sorted T cell fraction (not recorded which). The receptors derive from a human donor who was either an allogeneic HSCT recipient or a stem cell or donor lymphocyte infusion donor (not recorded which). It is not recorded whose cells these are; they may come from a transplant donor.

For the CDR3, the DNA is TGTGCCACCAGCTCGGGTTGGGGGGAAGCGACCGGGGAGCTGTTTTTT. Translation gives CATSSGWGEATGELFF. The chain has TRBV15 and TRBJ2-2; D is perhaps TRBD2 (6 bases). Trimming removed 5 bases from V and 5 bases from J, with 18 bases in between. CDR1 and CDR2 (germline): LNHNV, YYDKDF (reference sequence). This CDR3 has 16 residues.

The rearrangement uses TRBV2 and TRBJ2-3, with a possible D match to TRBD2 (7 bases). Trimming left V 8 bases short and J 5 bases short, with 23 bases between. CDR1 and CDR2 (germline): SNHLY, FYNNEI. The CDR3 contains 16 residues. DNA for the CDR3: TGTGCCAGCTGGGCCTACGAGGGGGGGCCGGGAGATACGCAGTATTTT. It codes for CASWAYEGGPGDTQYF.

This clonotype was detected ten times or more. The chain is built from TRBV7-2 and TRBJ2-5; D is uncertain. Germline V CDR1 and CDR2: SGHTA, FQGNSA. The CDR3 is 13 residues long. V lost 3 bases and J lost 2, with 7 bases in between. As DNA, the CDR3 is TGTGCCAGCAGCTTCTGGCTACAAGAGACCCAGTACTTC. It encodes CASSFWLQETQYF.

The chain joins TRBV20-1 to TRBJ1-3; D ambiguous. The germline gives CDR1 DFQATT, CDR2 SNEGSKA (reference sequence). The CDR3 covers 11 residues. V shed 5 bases and J shed 4 bases, with 6 bases lying between them. CDR3 region: CSADQGNTIYF. DNA for the CDR3: TGCAGTGCTGACCAGGGAAACACCATATATTTT.

This clonotype was observed a handful of times. This chain links TRBV7-8 with TRBJ2-5; 9 nucleotides line up with TRBD2. V was clipped by 6 bases and J by 6 bases; unmatched bases: 17. The CDR3 extends over 17 amino acids. Germline V CDR1 and CDR2: SGHVS, FQNEAQ. The CDR3, as DNA: TGTGCCAGCAGGCCGTTAGCCGTAGCGGGAGATTTGAAGACCCAGTACTTC. Its protein product is CASRPLAVAGDLKTQYF.

This clonotype was detected a few times. The rearrangement links TRBV11-1 to TRBJ2-6, with 8 bases fitting TRBD1. V was pared by 0 bases and J by 4 bases, with 2 bases of the junction left unmatched. Germline CDR1 and CDR2: SGHAT and FQDESV (reference sequence). There are 16 residues in the CDR3. The CDR3 loop reads CASSLAQGVGANVLTF. DNA for the CDR3: TGTGCCAGCAGCTTAGCACAGGGGGTCGGGGCCAACGTCCTGACTTTC.

This clonotype was detected many times. The chain couples TRBV4-3 to TRBJ1-1, with no clear D. Trimming pared 1 base from V and 6 bases from J, leaving 15 bases between. CDR1 and CDR2 from the germline V gene are LGHNA and YSLEER. The CDR3 runs 15 residues. The CDR3 bases are TGCGCCAGCAGCCAAGCAAGGTCGACGGGCGCTGAAGCTTTCTTT. Its protein is CASSQARSTGAEAFF.

The rearrangement links TRBV21-1 to TRBJ2-7; no check of the table's D call, TRBD1, against the DNA was made. TRBV21-1 is tagged as a pseudogene. CDR3 size: 16 residues. The CDR3 sequence is CVSSKAGRDRGDEQYF. Here the CDR3 DNA reads TGTGTCAGCAGCAAAGCAGGACGGGACAGGGGGGACGAGCAGTACTTC.

This clonotype has just a few counts. V and J are TRBV5-1 and TRBJ2-7; D might be TRBD1 or TRBD2, each matching 5 bases. V was trimmed by 4 bases and J by 6 bases, leaving 20 bases between them. The CDR3 is made up of 15 amino acids. CDR1 is SGHRS, CDR2 YFSETQ, per germline. CDR3 sequence reads: CASSPGRQGRGEQYF. DNA of the CDR3: TGCGCCAGCAGCCCGGGGCGGCAGGGAAGAGGCGAGCAGTACTTC.

This clonotype has only a few counts. This rearrangement joins TRBV6-1 to TRBJ1-4; tentative D call: TRBD1 (5 bases). The CDR3 contains 15 residues. Germline assignment: CDR1 MNHNS and CDR2 SASEGT. Trimming took off 7 bases at V and 8 bases at J, with 20 bases between the two ends. Here the CDR3 reads CASTNGGLVGEKLFF. The CDR3, as DNA: TGTGCCAGCACAAACGGGGGGTTGGTTGGCGAAAAACTGTTTTTT.

In DNA form, the CDR3 reads TGTGCCAGCAGTTTGAGATTGGGCAGGGGAAAAAAACTGTTTTTT. Its protein is CASSLRLGRGKKLFF. The J gene is TRBJ1-4, the V gene TRBV12-3 or TRBV12-4; weak D call: TRBD1 (6 bases). V shed 3 bases and J shed 9 bases, with 17 bases lying between them. The CDR3 has 15 amino acids.

This clonotype was observed a handful of times. This chain joins TRBV5-4 and TRBJ2-4; D might be TRBD1 or TRBD2, each matching 5 bases. The V end lost 3 bases, the J end lost 5 bases, and 18 bases lay between the germline ends. Germline V CDR1 and CDR2: SGHNT, YYREEE (reference sequence). The CDR3 sequence is 16 residues long. The CDR3 sequence is CASSSPPGMGENIQYF. CDR3 bases: TGTGCCAGCAGCTCACCGCCAGGGATGGGGGAAAACATTCAGTACTTC.

This clonotype was picked up many times. The rearrangement links TRBV5-1 to TRBJ1-1, with D tentatively TRBD1 (6 bases). The CDR3 runs 12 residues. CDR1 and CDR2 from the germline V gene are SGHRS and YFSETQ. The V and J ends lost 4 bases and 4 bases respectively, with 8 bases between them. CDR3 region: CASSLTGTEAFF. DNA of the CDR3: TGCGCCAGCAGCCTGACAGGCACTGAAGCTTTCTTT.

The chain links TRBV7-8 to TRBJ2-5; D tentatively reads TRBD1 or TRBD2 (5 bases each). Germline V CDR1 and CDR2: SGHVS, FQNEAQ. The V gene lost 3 bases and the J gene lost 4 bases, with 12 bases spanning the gap. CDR3 length equals 14 residues. The CDR3 sequence: CASSFGGNLETQYF. The CDR3 nucleotides read TGTGCCAGCAGCTTTGGGGGAAACCTAGAGACCCAGTACTTC.

This clonotype was seen ten or more times. CDR3 sequence reads: CASSPSTGAFSNEQYF. CDR3 nucleotides: TGTGCCAGCTCACCTAGTACAGGGGCTTTTTCGAACGAGCAGTACTTC. The chain uses TRBV18 and TRBJ2-7; 7 positions agree with TRBD1. V dropped 3 bases and J dropped 5; count of bases not matched to a gene: 13. Germline CDR1 reads KGHSH; CDR2 reads LQKENI. The CDR3 has 16 amino acids.

This clonotype was recorded many times. The chain is built from TRBV2 and TRBJ1-1; no definite D call. The germline CDR1 and CDR2 sequences are SNHLY and FYNNEI. This CDR3 has 11 residues. V shed 5 bases and J shed 3 bases, with 4 bases lying between them. The CDR3 is CASSPYTEAFF. CDR3 coding DNA: TGTGCCAGCAGTCCCTACACTGAAGCTTTCTTT.

V usage is TRBV12-3 or TRBV12-4 and J usage is TRBJ1-2, with a tentative D call TRBD1 (5 bases). Trimming removed 5 bases at V and 8 bases at J, with 15 bases between. This CDR3 spans 13 amino acids. The chain's CDR3 is CASSVLGGDGYTF. The CDR3 DNA sequence: TGTGCCAGCAGTGTCCTGGGGGGGGACGGCTACACCTTC.

This clonotype occurred many times. The CDR3 region has the DNA TGTGCCAGCAGCTTGCTTGGACAGGGAACTGAAGCTTTCTTT. This codes for CASSLLGQGTEAFF. The chain has TRBV5-5 and TRBJ1-1; 8 nucleotides line up with TRBD1. This CDR3 spans 14 amino acids. V shed 1 base and J 5 bases; nucleotides not matched to a gene: 4. CDR1 is SGHKS, CDR2 YYEKEE, per germline (reference sequence).

This clonotype was counted a few times. The J gene is TRBJ2-7, the V gene TRBV20-1, with D unclear. V was shortened by 6 bases and J by 4 bases, with 10 bases between the two germline ends. This CDR3 region has 11 residues. The V gene's germline CDR1 is DFQATT and CDR2 SNEGSKA (reference sequence). CDR3 region: CSAALQYEQYF. In DNA form, the CDR3 reads TGCAGTGCCGCCTTACAGTACGAGCAGTACTTC.

This clonotype appeared a few times. The gene calls are TRBV25-1 and TRBJ2-5; 7 bases align to TRBD1. This CDR3 contains 15 residues. V lost 3 bases to trimming and J lost 1 base; unmatched junction nucleotides: 5. Germline CDR1 reads MGHDK; CDR2 reads SYGVNS. As DNA, the CDR3 is TGTGCCAGCAGTGATCCGGACAGGTTCCAAGAGACCCAGTACTTC. Its protein is CASSDPDRFQETQYF.

This chain joins TRBV20-1 and TRBJ2-6; D remains unclear. CDR3 length equals 14 residues. V was clipped by 0 bases and J by 3 bases, with 6 bases between them. The germline V gene encodes CDR1 DFQATT and CDR2 SNEGSKA (reference sequence). CDR3 sequence reads: CSARDHGGANVLTF. In DNA form, the CDR3 reads TGCAGTGCTAGAGATCATGGTGGGGCCAACGTCCTGACTTTC.

This clonotype has at least ten counts. The V gene is TRBV11-2, the J gene TRBJ2-3, with 8 bases aligning to TRBD2. The CDR3 covers 15 residues. V dropped 5 bases and J dropped 1; count of bases not matched to a gene: 5. The V gene's germline CDR1 is SGHAT and CDR2 FQNNGV. CDR3 bases: TGTGCCAGCAGCCATCTTAGCGGGGGCACAGATACGCAGTATTTT. Amino acid sequence: CASSHLSGGTDTQYF.